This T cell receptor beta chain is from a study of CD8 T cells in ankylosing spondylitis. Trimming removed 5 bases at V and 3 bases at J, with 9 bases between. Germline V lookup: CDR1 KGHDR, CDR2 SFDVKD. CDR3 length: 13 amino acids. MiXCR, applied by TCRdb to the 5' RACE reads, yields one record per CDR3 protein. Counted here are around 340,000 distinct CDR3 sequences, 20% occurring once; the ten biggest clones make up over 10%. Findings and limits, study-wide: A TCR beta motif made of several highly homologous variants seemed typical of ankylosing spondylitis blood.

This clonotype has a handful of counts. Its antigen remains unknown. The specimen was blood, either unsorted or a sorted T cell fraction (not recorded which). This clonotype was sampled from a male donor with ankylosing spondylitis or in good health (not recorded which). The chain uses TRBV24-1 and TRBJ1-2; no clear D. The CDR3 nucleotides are TGTGCCACCAGTGGGGCCGAATACTATGGCTACACCTTC. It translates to CATSGAEYYGYTF.